A selection of T cell receptor beta chains follows, all from one sample in a study of T cell responses to AZD1222 COVID-19 vaccine. Produced via immunoSEQ multiplex PCR; TCRdb's table is partial and in-frame only. The sample has around 150,000 clones, under 95% seen once. The sequenced sample was peripheral blood, obtained 28 days after the second AZD1222 dose. The receptors derive from an adult who received the AZD1222 COVID-19 vaccine. CDR3s include the opening cysteine and the closing phenylalanine or tryptophan. Each record gives: J gene, D gene, clone size, V gene, CDR3 protein, CDR3 DNA. D genes are given only for firm matches. Size values are once, few and many counts, or a class for expanded clones, and some rows have none.

>TRBJ2-1|-|-|TRBV5-4
CASSQGPTYNEQFF
TGTGCCAGCAGCCAGGGCCCGACCTACAATGAGCAGTTCTTC
>TRBJ1-6|-|-|TRBV4-1
CASSQDLGWRNSPLHF
TGCGCCAGCAGCCAAGATCTAGGGTGGAGAAATTCACCCCTCCACTTT
>TRBJ1-2|TRBD1|-|TRBV11-2
CASSLLPGQGARGYTF
TGTGCCAGCAGCTTACTACCGGGACAGGGGGCCCGCGGCTACACCTTC
>TRBJ1-2|-|-|TRBV15
CATSRGTQTNYGYTF
TGTGCCACCAGCAGAGGAACACAGACAAACTATGGCTACACCTTC
>TRBJ1-1|TRBD1|-|TRBV6-5
CASSFQGAETEAFF
TGTGCCAGCAGTTTTCAGGGGGCTGAGACTGAAGCTTTCTTT
>TRBJ1-6|-|-|TRBV4-2
CASTQGPDGSALHF
TGTGCCAGCACCCAAGGGCCAGACGGTTCGGCCCTCCACTTT
>TRBJ2-3|-|once|TRBV6-5
CASSYNAGGRTDTQYF
TGTGCCAGCAGTTACAACGCGGGCGGGCGGACAGATACGCAGTATTTT
>TRBJ2-3|TRBD1|-|TRBV3-1/TRBV3-2
CASSQHTGGFTDTQYF
TGTGCCAGCAGCCAACACACAGGGGGCTTCACAGATACGCAGTATTTT
>TRBJ1-2|-|-|TRBV7-7
CASSLKRHLNYGYTF
TGTGCCAGCAGCTTAAAAAGGCACTTAAACTATGGCTACACCTTC
>TRBJ2-3|-|-|TRBV27
CASSLGGPSTDTQYF
TGTGCCAGCAGTTTAGGGGGACCCAGCACAGATACGCAGTATTTT
>TRBJ1-2|-|-|TRBV7-9
CASSPVGGSGYTF
TGTGCCAGCAGCCCGGTGGGGGGCTCGGGCTACACCTTC
>TRBJ1-2|-|-|TRBV7-9
CANGAPFGYTF
TGTGCTAACGGGGCCCCATTTGGCTACACCTTC
>TRBJ1-2|TRBD1|-|TRBV18
CASSLGTGGNGYTF
TGTGCCAGCTCCCTAGGGACAGGGGGCAATGGCTACACCTTC
>TRBJ1-6|TRBD1|-|TRBV20-1
CSASGDSDSPLHF
TGCAGTGCTAGTGGGGACAGCGATTCACCCCTCCACTTT
>TRBJ2-7|-|-|TRBV7-8
CASSRSYEQYF
TGTGCCAGCAGCCGCTCGTACGAGCAGTACTTC
>TRBJ2-2|-|-|TRBV5-1
CASSLLASGELFF
TGCGCCAGCAGCCTCTTAGCTTCGGGGGAGCTGTTTTTT
>TRBJ1-1|-|once|TRBV12-3/TRBV12-4
CASSGGEAFF
TGTGCCAGCAGTGGGGGTGAAGCTTTCTTT
>TRBJ1-2|-|once|TRBV11-2
CASARGGVNYGYTF
TGTGCCAGCGCCCGGGGGGGAGTTAACTATGGCTACACCTTC
>TRBJ1-6|-|-|TRBV19
CASSIGSQGVGSPLHF
TGTGCCAGTAGTATAGGCTCACAGGGTGTAGGTTCACCCCTCCACTTT
>TRBJ1-2|-|-|TRBV2
CASHGDNYGYTF
TGTGCCAGCCATGGGGATAACTATGGCTACACCTTC
>TRBJ1-6|-|-|TRBV7-2
CASSHQNSPLHF
TGTGCCAGCAGCCACCAAAATTCACCCCTCCACTTT
>TRBJ1-2|TRBD1|-|TRBV4-1
CASSRETGSVGYTF
TGCGCCAGCAGCCGGGAGACAGGGTCGGTTGGCTACACCTTC
>TRBJ1-6|-|-|TRBV12-5
CASGVHSLPLHF
TGTGCTAGTGGGGTCCATTCGTTACCCCTCCACTTT
>TRBJ1-4|TRBD1|-|TRBV14
CASSPTGYTEKLFF
TGTGCCAGCAGCCCGACAGGGTACACGGAAAAACTGTTTTTT
>TRBJ2-5|TRBD1|-|TRBV29-1
CSVKPGGETQYF
TGCAGCGTTAAGCCAGGGGGAGAGACCCAGTACTTC
>TRBJ2-5|-|-|TRBV9
CASSGLEQTQYF
TGTGCCAGCAGCGGTCTCGAGCAGACCCAGTACTTC
>TRBJ1-2|-|-|TRBV4-2
CASSQAGRQDHYGYTF
TGTGCCAGCAGCCAAGCTGGCAGACAGGACCACTATGGCTACACCTTC
>TRBJ1-1|-|-|TRBV3-1/TRBV3-2
CASSSDGTEAFF
TGTGCCAGCAGCTCTGACGGCACTGAAGCTTTCTTT
>TRBJ1-2|TRBD1|-|TRBV11-2
CASSSGQGDYGYTF
TGTGCCAGCAGCTCTGGACAGGGGGACTATGGCTACACCTTC
>TRBJ2-3|TRBD2|-|TRBV7-2
CASSLGAGGADTQYF
TGTGCCAGCAGCTTAGGAGCGGGGGGGGCAGATACGCAGTATTTT
>TRBJ1-5|-|-|TRBV5-4
CASSRGGGNQPQHF
TGTGCCAGCAGCCGTGGCGGGGGGAATCAGCCCCAGCATTTT
>TRBJ1-5|-|-|TRBV7-9
CASSLGGQPQHF
TGTGCCAGCAGCTTAGGAGGGCAGCCCCAGCATTTT
>TRBJ1-4|-|-|TRBV6-1
CASSAHNRARGEKLFF
TGTGCCAGCAGTGCCCATAACAGGGCACGCGGTGAAAAACTGTTTTTT
>TRBJ2-7|-|-|TRBV11-2
CASSLGFGAYEQYF
TGTGCCAGCAGCTTGGGGTTCGGAGCCTACGAGCAGTACTTC
>TRBJ2-5|-|once|TRBV20-1
CSALSQETQYF
TGCAGTGCCCTATCCCAAGAGACCCAGTACTTC
>TRBJ2-3|-|-|TRBV2
CASSVGPITSISTDTQYF
TGTGCCAGCAGTGTGGGACCGATTACCTCAATTAGCACAGATACGCAGTATTTT
>TRBJ1-5|TRBD1|-|TRBV27
CATSRGLGNQPQHF
TGTGCCACCTCCAGGGGGCTCGGCAATCAGCCCCAGCATTTT
>TRBJ1-4|TRBD1|-|TRBV7-8
CASSYPDRPYEKLFF
TGTGCCAGCAGCTACCCGGACAGGCCCTATGAAAAACTGTTTTTT
>TRBJ1-2|-|-|TRBV5-1
CASSLGPGTLVGYGYTF
TGCGCCAGCAGCTTGGGTCCGGGGACCCTAGTTGGCTATGGCTACACCTTC
>TRBJ2-7|-|-|TRBV5-5
CASSFRPDSSKNEQYF
TGTGCCAGCAGCTTTCGTCCCGACAGTTCAAAAAACGAGCAGTACTTC
>TRBJ1-1|-|-|TRBV3-1/TRBV3-2
CASSQWGLGTEAFF
TGTGCCAGCAGCCAATGGGGATTAGGGACTGAAGCTTTCTTT
>TRBJ2-6|-|-|TRBV5-1
CASSPGTTSGANVLTF
TGCGCCAGCAGCCCGGGAACCACATCTGGGGCCAACGTCCTGACTTTC
>TRBJ2-1|-|-|TRBV13
CASCLQYNEQFF
TGTGCCAGCTGCCTTCAGTACAATGAGCAGTTCTTC
>TRBJ1-4|TRBD1|-|TRBV10-2
CASSEWGQRREKLFF
TGCGCCAGCAGTGAGTGGGGACAGCGGAGGGAAAAACTGTTTTTT
>TRBJ1-5|-|-|TRBV21-1
CASSKEDRTFLPQHF
TGTGCCAGCAGCAAAGAGGACAGGACGTTTTTGCCCCAGCATTTT
>TRBJ1-5|-|once|TRBV6-1
CASSAGGRYSNQPQHF
TGTGCCAGCAGTGCCGGTGGACGGTATAGCAATCAGCCCCAGCATTTT
>TRBJ1-2|TRBD1|-|TRBV19
CASSTWDRENGLYGYTF
TGTGCCAGTAGTACCTGGGACAGGGAGAACGGCCTCTATGGCTACACCTTC
>TRBJ1-2|TRBD1|-|TRBV3-1/TRBV3-2
CASSFRDRGGYGYTF
TGTGCCAGCAGCTTCCGGGACAGGGGTGGTTATGGCTACACCTTC
>TRBJ1-1|-|-|TRBV11-3
CASSPTGMNTEAFF
TGTGCCAGCAGCCCGACAGGTATGAACACTGAAGCTTTCTTT
>TRBJ2-1|TRBD2|-|TRBV11-2
CASSLVFGGAYDEQFF
TGTGCCAGCAGCTTAGTTTTCGGGGGGGCCTATGATGAGCAGTTCTTC
>TRBJ2-7|-|-|TRBV7-2
CASSPLRGPYEQYF
TGTGCCAGCAGCCCATTAAGGGGTCCCTACGAGCAGTACTTC
>TRBJ2-2|-|-|TRBV4-1
CASSQVTGLNTGELFF
TGCGCCAGCAGCCAAGTAACAGGGCTGAACACCGGGGAGCTGTTTTTT
>TRBJ1-1|-|medium-sized|TRBV4-1
CASSPLIGGDAEAFF
TGCGCCAGCAGCCCCCTGATTGGGGGGGATGCTGAAGCTTTCTTT
>TRBJ1-6|-|-|TRBV7-9
CASSLFSLGSYNSPLHF
TGTGCCAGCAGCTTGTTTTCGTTGGGCTCCTATAATTCACCCCTCCACTTT
>TRBJ1-2|-|-|TRBV19
CASYPQGGAGYTF
TGTGCCTCCTACCCTCAGGGAGGCGCTGGCTACACCTTC